The entry that follows covers one TCR beta chain sequence. The data were produced by immunoSEQ multiplex PCR, yet TCRdb's version contains in-frame clones alone and is incomplete. The sample holds 430,000 or so clones; 70% to 90% are singletons and the top ten take roughly 0.76%. The data were taken from a study of blood T cell repertoires in COVID-19. With 2 bases removed from V and 4 bases from J, the gap between germline ends came to 7 bases. Germline CDR1 and CDR2: SGHRS and YFSETQ. This CDR3 spans 13 amino acids. The rearrangement links TRBV5-1 to TRBJ2-1, with D possibly being TRBD1 (6 bases). The material sequenced was peripheral blood. This TCR was sampled from a man aged 18 to 30 with COVID-19, enrolled during active disease. The CDR3 nucleotides read TGCGCCAGCAGCTTTGGACAGTACAATGAGCAGTTCTTC. Encoded protein: CASSFGQYNEQFF.